The 10 T cell receptor beta chains presented below share a single source sample, sequenced in a study of blood T cell repertoires in COVID-19. Sequencing used immunoSEQ multiplex PCR; TCRdb keeps in-frame clones, though not all of them. The data contain around 250,000 clones, roughly 86% of them singletons. The sample comprised PBMCs or T cells enriched from blood (not recorded which). The receptors come from a woman between 45 and 65 years old who had recovered from COVID-19.

The rearrangement uses TRBV11-2 and TRBJ2-1; 7 nucleotides align to TRBD2. The CDR3 totals 15 residues. The J segment lost 4 bases and the V segment lost 4 bases, leaving 7 bases of the junction unmatched. Germline assignment: CDR1 SGHAT and CDR2 FQNNGV. Here the CDR3 reads CASSSSRGGYNEQFF. The CDR3 DNA reads TGTGCCAGCAGCTCCTCCCGCGGGGGTTACAATGAGCAGTTCTTC.

This clone is a singleton in its sample. The chain uses TRBV6-5 and TRBJ1-5; D not resolved. The V and J ends lost 1 base and 6 bases respectively, with 7 bases between them. In germline, CDR1 is MNHEY, CDR2 SVGAGI. There are 13 residues in the CDR3. For the CDR3, the DNA is TGTGCCAGCAGTTACTTTAGCGGTCAGCCCCAGCATTTT. It encodes CASSYFSGQPQHF.

The rearrangement links TRBV10-3 to TRBJ1-2; 7 nucleotides match TRBD1. Germline values: CDR1 ENHRY, CDR2 SYGVKD. V gave up 10 bases and J gave up 3 bases; unmatched junction bases: 5. The CDR3 extends over 12 amino acids. The CDR3 sequence is CATPDRDYGYTF. The CDR3 coding sequence is TGTGCCACCCCTGACAGGGACTATGGCTACACCTTC.

V and J are TRBV28 and TRBJ1-2; D might be TRBD1 (6 bases). In germline, CDR1 is MDHEN, CDR2 SYDVKM. The CDR3 has 15 amino acids. Between the trimmed V and J ends, which lost 3 bases and 4 bases, there was a span of 15 bases. CDR3 in DNA: TGTGCCAGCAGTTTGGTGGGGGCTACCCTCTATGGCTACACCTTC. Its translation: CASSLVGATLYGYTF.

The chain employs TRBV5-1 and TRBJ2-7; 7 positions agree with TRBD1. The CDR3 has 16 residues. The germline V gene encodes CDR1 SGHRS and CDR2 YFSETQ. Trimming took 4 bases from V and 6 from J; bases not matched to a gene: 16. The CDR3 loop reads CASSPTSGTASLEQYF. Here the CDR3 DNA reads TGCGCCAGCAGCCCTACATCCGGGACAGCGAGTCTCGAGCAGTACTTC.

CDR3 loop: CASSYFQMNTEAFF. CDR3 DNA: TGTGCCAGCAGTTACTTCCAGATGAACACTGAAGCTTTCTTT. The V call is TRBV6-2 or TRBV6-3, the J call TRBJ1-1; no definite D call. Trimming shortened V by 1 base and J by 0 bases, and 6 bases separated the two germline ends. Looked up from germline, CDR1 is MNHEY and CDR2 is SVGEGT. The CDR3 spans 14 residues.

The chain has TRBV9 and TRBJ2-1; tentatively, D is TRBD2 (6 bases). The CDR3 extends over 15 amino acids. V lost 3 bases and J lost 4, with 14 bases in between. Germline V CDR1 and CDR2: SGDLS, YYNGEE. CDR3 residues: CASSALEGGYNEQFF. CDR3 DNA: TGTGCCAGCAGCGCTCTGGAAGGAGGGTACAATGAGCAGTTCTTC. The whole variable domain, remainder taken from reference TRBV9 and TRBJ2-1, is DSGVTQTPKHLITATGQRVTLRCSPRSGDLSVYWYQQSLDQGLQFLIQYYNGEERAKGNILERFSAQQFPDLHSELNLSSLELGDSALYFCASSALEGGYNEQFFGPGTRLTVL.

The J gene is TRBJ2-1, the V gene TRBV7-2; 8 nucleotides line up with TRBD2. The germline V gene has CDR1 SGHTA and CDR2 FQGNSA. Losses at the gene ends were 4 bases for V and 5 bases for J; bases not matched to a gene: 13. This CDR3 comprises 17 residues. As DNA, the CDR3 is TGTGCCAGCAGCTCAATACGGAGGGGACTAGAAAACAATGAGCAGTTCTTC. The encoded protein is CASSSIRRGLENNEQFF.

The chain joins TRBV27 to TRBJ1-1, with D possibly matching TRBD1 (6 bases). CDR1 is MNHEY and CDR2 is SMNVEV in the germline V gene (reference sequence). Trimming left V 0 bases short and J 1 base short, with 15 bases between. This CDR3 has 17 residues. CDR3 nucleotide sequence: TGTGCCAGCAGTTTATCGGTGGGACATCCGAAGAACACTGAAGCTTTCTTT. Translated: CASSLSVGHPKNTEAFF.

This chain joins TRBV5-5 and TRBJ1-2; 8 positions agree with TRBD1. With V trimmed by 2 bases and J by 4 bases, 7 bases remained unmatched. Germline loops: CDR1 SGHKS, CDR2 YYEKEE (reference sequence). The CDR3 sequence is 15 residues long. The CDR3: CASSFRDRSPYGYTF. DNA for the CDR3: TGTGCCAGCAGCTTCCGGGACAGGTCTCCCTATGGCTACACCTTC.